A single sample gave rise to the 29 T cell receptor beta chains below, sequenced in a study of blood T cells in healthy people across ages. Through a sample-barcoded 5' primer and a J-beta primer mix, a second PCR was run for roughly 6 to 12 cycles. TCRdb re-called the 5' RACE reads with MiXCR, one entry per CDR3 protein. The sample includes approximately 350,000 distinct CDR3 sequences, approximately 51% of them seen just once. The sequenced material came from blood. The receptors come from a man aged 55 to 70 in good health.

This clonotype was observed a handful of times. This CDR3 is CASSPLSWGSSGSAKNIQYF. The DNA for the CDR3 is TGTGCCAGCAGTCCTCTTAGCTGGGGCAGTAGCGGGAGCGCCAAAAACATTCAGTACTTC. The chain joins TRBV12-3 or TRBV12-4 to TRBJ2-4; TRBD2 matches at 9 bases. CDR3 size: 20 residues. V trimming: 5 bases; J trimming: 1 base; junction bases outside the gene matches: 18.

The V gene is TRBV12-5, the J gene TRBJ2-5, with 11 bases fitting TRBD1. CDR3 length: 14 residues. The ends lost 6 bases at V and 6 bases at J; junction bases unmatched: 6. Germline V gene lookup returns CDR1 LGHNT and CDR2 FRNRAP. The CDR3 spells CASGRGQGEQTQYF. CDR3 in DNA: TGTGCTAGTGGCCGGGGACAGGGGGAACAGACCCAGTACTTC.

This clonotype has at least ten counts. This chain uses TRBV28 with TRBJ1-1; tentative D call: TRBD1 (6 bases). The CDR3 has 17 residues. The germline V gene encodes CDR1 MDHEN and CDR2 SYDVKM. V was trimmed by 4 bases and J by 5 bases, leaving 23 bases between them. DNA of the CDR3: TGTGCCAGCAGTTCCCCGGGGGGCGCCTGGGGGAAGACTGAAGCTTTCTTT. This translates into CASSSPGGAWGKTEAFF.

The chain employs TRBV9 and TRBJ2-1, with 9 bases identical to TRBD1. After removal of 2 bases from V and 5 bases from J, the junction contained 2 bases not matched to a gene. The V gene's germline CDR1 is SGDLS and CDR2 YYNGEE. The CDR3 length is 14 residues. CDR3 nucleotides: TGTGCCAGCAGCGTGGGGACAGGGAACAATGAGCAGTTCTTC. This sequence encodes CASSVGTGNNEQFF.

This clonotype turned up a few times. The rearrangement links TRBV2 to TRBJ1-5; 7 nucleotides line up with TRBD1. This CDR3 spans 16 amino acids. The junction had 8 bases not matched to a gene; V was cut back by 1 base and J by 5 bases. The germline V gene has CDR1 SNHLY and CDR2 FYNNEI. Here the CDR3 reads CASSEVAGQTDQPQHF. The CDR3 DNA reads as TGTGCCAGCAGTGAAGTAGCGGGACAGACTGATCAGCCCCAGCATTTT.

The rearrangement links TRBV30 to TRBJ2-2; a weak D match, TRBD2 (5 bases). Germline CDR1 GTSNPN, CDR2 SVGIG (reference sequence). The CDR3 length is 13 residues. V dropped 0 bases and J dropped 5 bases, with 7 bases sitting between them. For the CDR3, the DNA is TGTGCCTGGAGTGTACGGGAAACCGGGGAGCTGTTTTTT. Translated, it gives CAWSVRETGELFF.

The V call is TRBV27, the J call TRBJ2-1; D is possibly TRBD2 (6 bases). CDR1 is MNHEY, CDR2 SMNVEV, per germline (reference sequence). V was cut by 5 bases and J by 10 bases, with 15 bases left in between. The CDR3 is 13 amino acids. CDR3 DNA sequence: TGTGCCAGCAGTCCCAGCGGGTTTTACGAGCAGTTCTTC. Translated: CASSPSGFYEQFF.

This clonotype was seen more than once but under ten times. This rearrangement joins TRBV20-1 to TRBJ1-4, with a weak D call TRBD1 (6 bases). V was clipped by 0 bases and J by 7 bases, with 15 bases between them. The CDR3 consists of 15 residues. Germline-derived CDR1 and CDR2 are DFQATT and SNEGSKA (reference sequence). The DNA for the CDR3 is TGCAGTGCTAGAGATCGGGGGGGCGCAGGTGAAAAACTGTTTTTT. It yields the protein CSARDRGGAGEKLFF.

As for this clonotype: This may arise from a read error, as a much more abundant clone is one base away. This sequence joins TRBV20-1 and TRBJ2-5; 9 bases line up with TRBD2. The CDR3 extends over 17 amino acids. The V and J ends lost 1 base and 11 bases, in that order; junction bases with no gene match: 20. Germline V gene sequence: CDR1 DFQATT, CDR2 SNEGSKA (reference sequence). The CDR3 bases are TGCAGTGCTAGAGGGGCGGGGGGTAGCGGGGGATACAATGAGCAGTACTTC. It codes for CSARGAGGSGGYNEQYF.

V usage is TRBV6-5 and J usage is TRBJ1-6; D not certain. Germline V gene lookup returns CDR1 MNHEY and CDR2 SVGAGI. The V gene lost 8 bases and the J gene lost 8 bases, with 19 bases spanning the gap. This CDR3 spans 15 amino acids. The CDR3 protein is CASGPTHPWDSPLHF. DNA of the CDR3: TGTGCCAGCGGTCCGACACACCCATGGGATTCACCCCTCCACTTT.

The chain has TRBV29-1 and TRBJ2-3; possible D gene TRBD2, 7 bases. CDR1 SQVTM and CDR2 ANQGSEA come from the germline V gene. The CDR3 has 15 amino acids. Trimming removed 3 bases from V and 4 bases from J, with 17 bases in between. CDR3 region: CSVDLRGGRADTQYF. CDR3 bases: TGCAGCGTTGACCTAAGGGGGGGGCGGGCAGATACGCAGTATTTT.

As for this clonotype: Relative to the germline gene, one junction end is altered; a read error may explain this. CDR3 bases: TGTGCCAGCAGTCCCTACCGGGACGGACCTCCTCATGAAGAACTGTTTTTT. Protein: CASSPYRDGPPHEELFF. This chain uses TRBV12-3 or TRBV12-4 with TRBJ1-4; TRBD1 might be the D (5 bases). The CDR3 is made up of 17 amino acids.

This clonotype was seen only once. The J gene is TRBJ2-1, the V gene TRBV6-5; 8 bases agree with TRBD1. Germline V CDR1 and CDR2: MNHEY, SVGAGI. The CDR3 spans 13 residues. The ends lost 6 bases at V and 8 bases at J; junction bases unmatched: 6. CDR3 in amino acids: CASSRTGYHEQFF. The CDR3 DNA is TGTGCCAGCAGCCGGACAGGGTACCATGAGCAGTTCTTC.

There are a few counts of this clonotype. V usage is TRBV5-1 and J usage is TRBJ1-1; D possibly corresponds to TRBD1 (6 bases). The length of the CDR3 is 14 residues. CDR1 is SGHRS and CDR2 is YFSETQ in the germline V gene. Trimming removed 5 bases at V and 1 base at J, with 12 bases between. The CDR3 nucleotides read TGCGCCAGCAGTAGGGGGACACCGAACACTGAAGCTTTCTTT. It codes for CASSRGTPNTEAFF.

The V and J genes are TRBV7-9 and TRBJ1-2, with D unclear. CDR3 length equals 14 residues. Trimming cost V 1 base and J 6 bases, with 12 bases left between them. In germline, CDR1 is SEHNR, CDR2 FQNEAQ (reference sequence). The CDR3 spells CASSLGVRADGYTF. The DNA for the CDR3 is TGTGCCAGCAGCTTAGGAGTAAGGGCTGATGGCTACACCTTC.

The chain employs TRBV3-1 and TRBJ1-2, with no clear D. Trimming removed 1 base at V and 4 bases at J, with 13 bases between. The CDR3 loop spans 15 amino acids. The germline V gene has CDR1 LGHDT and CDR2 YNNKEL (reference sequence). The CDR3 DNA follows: TGTGCCAGCAGCCAAGCGTCTTCCGGATCCTATGGCTACACCTTC. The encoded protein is CASSQASSGSYGYTF.

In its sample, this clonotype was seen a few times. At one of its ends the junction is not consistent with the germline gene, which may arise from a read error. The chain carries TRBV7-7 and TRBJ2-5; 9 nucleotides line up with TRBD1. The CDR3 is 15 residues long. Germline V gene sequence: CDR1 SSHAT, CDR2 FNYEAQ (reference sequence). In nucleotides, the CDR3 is TGTGCTAGCAGCACCCTGACAGGGGGGGACGAGACCCAGTACTTC. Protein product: CASSTLTGGDETQYF.

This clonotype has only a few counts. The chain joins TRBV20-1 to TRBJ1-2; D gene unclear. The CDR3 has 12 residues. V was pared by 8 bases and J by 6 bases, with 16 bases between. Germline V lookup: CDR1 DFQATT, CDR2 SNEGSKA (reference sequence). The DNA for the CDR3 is TGCAGTCTGGGAGAGAGGGTAGATGGCTACACCTTC. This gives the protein CSLGERVDGYTF.

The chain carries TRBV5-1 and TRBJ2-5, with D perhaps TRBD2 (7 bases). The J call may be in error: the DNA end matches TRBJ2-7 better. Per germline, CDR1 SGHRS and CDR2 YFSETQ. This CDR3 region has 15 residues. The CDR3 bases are TGCGCCAGCAGCTTGGTGGGGGGGGCTGTCTACGAGCAGTACTTC. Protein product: CASSLVGGAVYEQYF.

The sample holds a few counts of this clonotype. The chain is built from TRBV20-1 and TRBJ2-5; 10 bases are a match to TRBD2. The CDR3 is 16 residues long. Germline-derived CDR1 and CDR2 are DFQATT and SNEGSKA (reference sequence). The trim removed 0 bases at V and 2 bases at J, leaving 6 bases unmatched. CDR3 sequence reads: CSARDLLAGDQETQYF. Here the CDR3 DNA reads TGCAGTGCTAGAGACCTTCTAGCGGGGGATCAAGAGACCCAGTACTTC.

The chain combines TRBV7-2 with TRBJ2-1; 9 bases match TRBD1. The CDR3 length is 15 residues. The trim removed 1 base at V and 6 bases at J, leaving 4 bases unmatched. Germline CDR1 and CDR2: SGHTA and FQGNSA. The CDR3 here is CASSLGGQGINEQFF. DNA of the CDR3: TGTGCCAGCAGCTTAGGGGGACAGGGTATCAATGAGCAGTTCTTC.

CDR3 in amino acids: CASTPDGGKQYF. The CDR3 DNA reads TGTGCCAGCACCCCGGACGGCGGCAAGCAGTACTTC. J is TRBJ2-7 and V is TRBV28; D not resolved. The CDR3 is made up of 12 amino acids. V was pared by 7 bases and J by 8 bases, with 15 bases between. Germline V gene lookup returns CDR1 MDHEN and CDR2 SYDVKM.

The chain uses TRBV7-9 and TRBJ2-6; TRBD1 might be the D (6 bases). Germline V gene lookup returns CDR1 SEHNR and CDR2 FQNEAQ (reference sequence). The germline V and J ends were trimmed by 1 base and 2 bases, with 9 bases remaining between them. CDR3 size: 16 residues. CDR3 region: CASSLVEGAGANVLTF. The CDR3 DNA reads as TGTGCCAGCAGCTTAGTCGAGGGGGCTGGGGCCAACGTCCTGACTTTC.

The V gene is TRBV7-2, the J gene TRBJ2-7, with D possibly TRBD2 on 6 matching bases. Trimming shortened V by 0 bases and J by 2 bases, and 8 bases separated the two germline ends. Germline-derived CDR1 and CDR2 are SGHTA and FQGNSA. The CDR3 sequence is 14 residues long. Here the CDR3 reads CASSLASGAYEQYF. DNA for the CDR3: TGTGCCAGCAGCTTAGCGTCGGGAGCCTACGAGCAGTACTTC. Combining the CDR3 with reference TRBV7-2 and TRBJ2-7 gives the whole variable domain GAGVSQSPSNKVTEKGKDVELRCDPISGHTALYWYRQSLGQGLEFLIYFQGNSAPDKSGLPSDRFSAERTGGSVSTLTIQRTQQEDSAVYLCASSLASGAYEQYFGPGTRLTVT.

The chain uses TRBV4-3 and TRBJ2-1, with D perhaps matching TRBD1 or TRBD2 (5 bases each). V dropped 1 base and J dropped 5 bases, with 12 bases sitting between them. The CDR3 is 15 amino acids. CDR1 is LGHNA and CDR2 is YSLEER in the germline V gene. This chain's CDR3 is CASSQVVGENNEQFF. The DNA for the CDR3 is TGCGCCAGCAGCCAAGTGGTAGGGGAGAACAATGAGCAGTTCTTC.

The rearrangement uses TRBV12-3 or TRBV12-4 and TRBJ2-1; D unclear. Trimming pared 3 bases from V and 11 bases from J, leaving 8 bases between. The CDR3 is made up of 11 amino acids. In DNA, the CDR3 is TGTGCCAGCAGTTTGGAAGCGAAGCAGTTCTTC. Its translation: CASSLEAKQFF.

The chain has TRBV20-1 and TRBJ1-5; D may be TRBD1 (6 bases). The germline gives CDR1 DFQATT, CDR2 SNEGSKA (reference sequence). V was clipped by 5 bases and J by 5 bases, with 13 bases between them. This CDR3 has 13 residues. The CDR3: CSALTRGDQPQHF. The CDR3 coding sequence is TGCAGTGCTCTGACCAGGGGCGATCAGCCCCAGCATTTT.

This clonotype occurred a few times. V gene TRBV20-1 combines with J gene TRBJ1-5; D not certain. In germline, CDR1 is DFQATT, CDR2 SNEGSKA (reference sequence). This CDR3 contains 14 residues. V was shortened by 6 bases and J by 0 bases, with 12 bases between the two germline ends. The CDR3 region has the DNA TGCAGTGCCCGGGATCCCAATAGCAATCAGCCCCAGCATTTT. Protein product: CSARDPNSNQPQHF.

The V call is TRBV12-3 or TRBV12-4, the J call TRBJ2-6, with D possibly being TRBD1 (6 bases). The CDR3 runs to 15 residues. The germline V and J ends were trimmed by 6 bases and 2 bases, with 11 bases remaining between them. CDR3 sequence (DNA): TGTGCCAGCAGCAACAGGGTACCTGGGGCCAACGTCCTGACTTTC. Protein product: CASSNRVPGANVLTF.